These T cell receptor beta chains were read from a single sample in a study of spatial heterogeneity in lung cancer. One entry per CDR3 protein results from TCRdb running MiXCR on the 5' RACE reads. Of about 36,000 distinct CDR3 sequences listed, about 7.2% are singletons. The starting material was PBMCs, obtained at surgery. Receptors were obtained from a female donor with early-stage non-small cell lung cancer. The CDR3 runs from the conserved cysteine through the conserved F or W. A D gene is named only where the DNA matches it firmly. Expanded clones are given a class, and other clones once, few, many or no size at all.

V	size	length	D	J	CDR3	DNA
TRBV2	-	13	-	TRBJ2-7	CASSDGGHYEQYF	TGTGCCAGCAGTGATGGGGGGCACTACGAGCAGTACTTC
TRBV2	-	15	-	TRBJ2-3	CASSDGQGDTDTQYF	TGTGCCAGCAGTGATGGGCAGGGAGACACAGATACGCAGTATTTT
TRBV20-1	many	15	TRBD2	TRBJ2-5	CSARSRDYQQETQYF	TGCAGTGCTAGATCTCGGGACTACCAGCAAGAGACCCAGTACTTC
TRBV24-1	many	14	TRBD1	TRBJ1-1	CATAGTEGNTEAFF	TGTGCCACCGCCGGGACAGAGGGGAACACTGAAGCTTTCTTT
TRBV6-5	many	17	TRBD1	TRBJ1-5	CASSPGTWSQGHQPQHF	TGTGCCAGCAGTCCCGGTACTTGGTCACAGGGGCATCAGCCCCAGCATTTT
TRBV7-2	many	13	-	TRBJ1-2	CASSFGRSYGYTF	TGTGCCAGCAGCTTCGGTAGGAGCTATGGCTACACCTTC
TRBV6-1	few	13	-	TRBJ2-3	CASSEIGSDTQYF	TGTGCCAGCAGTGAAATTGGGTCGGATACGCAGTATTTT
TRBV12-3/TRBV12-4	many	12	-	TRBJ1-2	CASSRRNYGYTF	TGTGCCAGCAGCCGAAGGAACTATGGCTACACCTTC
TRBV10-2	many	12	-	TRBJ2-7	CASSIPGYEQYF	TGCGCCAGCAGCATCCCAGGGTACGAGCAGTACTTC
TRBV4-1	few	12	-	TRBJ1-4	CAGSQPSEKLFF	TGCGCCGGCAGCCAACCCAGTGAAAAACTGTTTTTT
TRBV5-1	-	16	TRBD1	TRBJ1-1	CASSLIGTGENTEAFF	TGCGCCAGCAGCCTTATCGGGACAGGTGAGAACACTGAAGCTTTCTTT
TRBV20-1	many	15	-	TRBJ1-6	CSAWALSSYNSPLHF	TGCAGTGCTTGGGCCTTGAGCTCCTATAATTCACCCCTCCACTTT
TRBV29-1	many	12	TRBD1	TRBJ1-5	CSVETTGGAQHF	TGCAGCGTGGAAACGACAGGGGGCGCCCAGCATTTT
TRBV4-1	many	15	-	TRBJ1-1	CASREGKGVNTEAFF	TGCGCCAGCAGAGAGGGAAAAGGCGTGAACACTGAAGCTTTCTTT
TRBV5-1	many	15	-	TRBJ2-7	CASRVLWGGQGEQYF	TGCGCCAGCAGGGTGCTTTGGGGGGGCCAGGGCGAGCAGTACTTC
TRBV6-5	few	14	-	TRBJ1-6	CASNTGFSYSPLHF	TGTGCCAGCAACACCGGGTTCTCATATTCACCCCTCCACTTT
TRBV4-2	many	19	-	TRBJ1-4	CASSQDRLRQASTNEKLFF	TGTGCCAGCAGCCAAGATCGGCTGCGACAGGCCTCAACTAATGAAAAACTGTTTTTT
TRBV5-1	-	13	-	TRBJ1-2	CASSPSGYPGYTF	TGCGCCAGCAGCCCGTCTGGGTATCCTGGCTACACCTTC
TRBV29-1	medium-sized	12	-	TRBJ1-2	CSATYQYDGYTF	TGCAGCGCGACCTACCAGTACGATGGCTACACCTTC
TRBV5-8	many	14	TRBD1	TRBJ1-2	CASSLDRAAYGYTF	TGTGCCAGCAGCTTAGACAGGGCGGCCTATGGCTACACCTTC
TRBV2	medium-sized	16	TRBD1	TRBJ1-1	CASSGGQGVFGTEAFF	TGTGCCAGCAGCGGAGGACAGGGAGTGTTTGGCACTGAAGCTTTCTTT
TRBV7-9	many	17	TRBD2	TRBJ2-3	CASSLGFLAGHSDTQYF	TGTGCCAGCAGCTTAGGTTTTTTAGCGGGGCATTCAGATACGCAGTATTTT
TRBV15	many	13	-	TRBJ2-1	CATSRPRGNEQFF	TGTGCCACCAGCAGACCTAGGGGGAATGAGCAGTTCTTC
TRBV19	once	13	-	TRBJ1-2	CASKVALSYGYTF	TGTGCCAGTAAGGTAGCTCTGAGCTATGGCTACACCTTC
TRBV10-3	-	16	TRBD1	TRBJ2-1	CAISATGTGTYNEQFF	TGTGCCATCAGTGCTACCGGGACAGGAACCTACAATGAGCAGTTCTTC
TRBV7-2	-	14	-	TRBJ1-5	CASSIDISNQPQHF	TGTGCCAGCAGCATCGACATTAGCAATCAGCCCCAGCATTTT
TRBV10-1	-	13	-	TRBJ2-1	CASSEFLWDEQFF	TGCGCCAGCAGTGAGTTTCTTTGGGATGAGCAGTTCTTC
TRBV11-2	few	14	-	TRBJ2-5	CASSLDPYQETQYF	TGTGCCAGCAGCTTAGACCCCTATCAAGAGACCCAGTACTTC
TRBV7-2	many	13	-	TRBJ2-4	CASSTIDSNIQYF	TGTGCCAGCAGCACCATAGACAGCAACATTCAGTACTTC
TRBV20-1	many	15	TRBD1	TRBJ1-1	CSARVGTGVNTEAFF	TGCAGTGCTAGAGTAGGGACAGGGGTGAACACTGAAGCTTTCTTT
TRBV24-1	-	17	TRBD2	TRBJ2-1	CATSRTSGVSSYNEQFF	TGTGCCACCAGCCGGACTAGCGGGGTGAGCTCCTACAATGAGCAGTTCTTC
TRBV29-1	many	16	-	TRBJ2-1	CSVEPGTGSSYNEQFF	TGCAGCGTTGAACCGGGGACTGGAAGCTCCTACAATGAGCAGTTCTTC
TRBV6-5	many	12	-	TRBJ2-2	CASSHGTGELFF	TGTGCCAGCAGCCACGGCACCGGGGAGCTGTTTTTT
TRBV7-2	-	14	-	TRBJ2-3	CASSLVWVTDTQYF	TGTGCCAGCAGCTTAGTCTGGGTCACAGATACGCAGTATTTT
TRBV2	few	14	TRBD1	TRBJ1-5	CASSGDSGDQPQHF	TGTGCCAGCAGCGGGGACAGTGGAGATCAGCCCCAGCATTTT
TRBV5-1	few	15	TRBD1	TRBJ1-2	CASSSGSDRAGGYTF	TGCGCCAGCAGCTCCGGGAGTGACAGGGCCGGTGGCTACACCTTC
TRBV6-5	few	14	TRBD1	TRBJ1-6	CASSYSTGNSPLHF	TGTGCCAGCAGTTACTCGACAGGGAATTCACCCCTCCACTTT
TRBV27	few	13	-	TRBJ2-7	CASSLRDSYEQYF	TGTGCCAGCAGTCTCCGGGACTCCTACGAGCAGTACTTC
TRBV5-1	many	14	-	TRBJ2-3	CASSLGQGLDTQYF	TGCGCCAGCAGCTTGGGACAGGGACTAGATACGCAGTATTTT
TRBV29-1	-	16	-	TRBJ2-7	CSVGGMGFLSPGEQYF	TGCAGCGTTGGGGGCATGGGGTTCCTGAGTCCGGGCGAGCAGTACTTC
TRBV10-3	-	14	-	TRBJ2-5	CAISERGGQETQYF	TGTGCCATCAGTGAGCGGGGCGGGCAAGAGACCCAGTACTTC
TRBV4-1	many	18	TRBD2	TRBJ2-2	CASSQGPSGRVVTGELFF	TGCGCCAGCAGCCAAGGGCCTAGCGGGAGGGTTGTCACCGGGGAGCTGTTTTTT
TRBV20-1	once	13	-	TRBJ2-7	CSARDESAYEQYF	TGCAGTGCTAGAGATGAGAGCGCCTACGAGCAGTACTTC
TRBV10-3	many	11	-	TRBJ1-1	CASRVNTEAFF	TGTGCCAGTAGGGTGAACACTGAAGCTTTCTTT
TRBV21-1	-	19	-	TRBJ1-2	CASSRRSNRGRRRSGGYTF	TGTGCCAGCAGCCGACGGTCCAACAGGGGGCGAAGGAGATCGGGTGGCTACACCTTC
TRBV2	few	14	-	TRBJ2-3	CASSPRVSTDTQYF	TGTGCCAGCAGTCCCAGGGTTAGCACAGATACGCAGTATTTT
TRBV6-6	many	13	TRBD2	TRBJ2-7	CANSRTSGGEQYF	TGTGCCAACTCCAGGACTAGCGGGGGGGAGCAGTACTTC